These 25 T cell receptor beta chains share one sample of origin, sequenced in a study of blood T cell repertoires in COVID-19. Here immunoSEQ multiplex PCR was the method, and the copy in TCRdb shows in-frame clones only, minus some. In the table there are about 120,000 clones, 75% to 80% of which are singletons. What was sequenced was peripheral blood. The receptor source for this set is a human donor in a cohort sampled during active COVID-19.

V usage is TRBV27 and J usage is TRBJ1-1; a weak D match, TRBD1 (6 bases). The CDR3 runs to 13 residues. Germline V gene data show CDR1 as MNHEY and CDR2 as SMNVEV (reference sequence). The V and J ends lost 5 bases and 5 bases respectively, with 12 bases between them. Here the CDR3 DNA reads TGTGCCAGCAGTACCGGGACAAATACTGAAGCTTTCTTT. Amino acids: CASSTGTNTEAFF.

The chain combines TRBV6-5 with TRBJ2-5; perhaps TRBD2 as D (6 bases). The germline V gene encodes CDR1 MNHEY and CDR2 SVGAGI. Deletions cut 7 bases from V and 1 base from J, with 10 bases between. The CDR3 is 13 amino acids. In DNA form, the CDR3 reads TGTGCCAGCACCGGGGACTTCCAAGAGACCCAGTACTTC. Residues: CASTGDFQETQYF.

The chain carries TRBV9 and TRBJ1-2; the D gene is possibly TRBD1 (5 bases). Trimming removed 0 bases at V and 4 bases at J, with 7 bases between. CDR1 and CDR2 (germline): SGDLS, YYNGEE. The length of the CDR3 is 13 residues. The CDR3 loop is CASSVATGYGYTF. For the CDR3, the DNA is TGTGCCAGCAGCGTAGCAACAGGCTATGGCTACACCTTC.

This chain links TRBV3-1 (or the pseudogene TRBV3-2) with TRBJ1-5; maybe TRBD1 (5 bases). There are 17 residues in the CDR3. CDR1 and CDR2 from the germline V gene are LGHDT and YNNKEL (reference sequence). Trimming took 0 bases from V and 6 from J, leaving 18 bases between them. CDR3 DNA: TGTGCCAGCAGCCAAGATGTCACAGGCGCGGGGATTCAGCCCCAGCATTTT. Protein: CASSQDVTGAGIQPQHF.

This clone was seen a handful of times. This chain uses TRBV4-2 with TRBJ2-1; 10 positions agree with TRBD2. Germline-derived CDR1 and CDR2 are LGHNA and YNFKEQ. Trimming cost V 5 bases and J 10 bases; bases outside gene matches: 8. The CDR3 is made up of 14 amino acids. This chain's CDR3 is CASSYPGTSEEQFF. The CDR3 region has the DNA TGTGCCAGCAGCTATCCGGGGACTAGCGAGGAGCAGTTCTTC.

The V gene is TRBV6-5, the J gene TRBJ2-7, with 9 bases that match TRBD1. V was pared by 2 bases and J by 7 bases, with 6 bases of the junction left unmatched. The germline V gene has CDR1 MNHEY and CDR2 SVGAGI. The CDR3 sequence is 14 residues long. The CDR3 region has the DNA TGTGCCAGCAGTTACCTCGACAGGGGGAGTGAGCAGTACTTC. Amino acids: CASSYLDRGSEQYF.

The DNA of the CDR3 is TGTGCCAGCAGCTGGGGACAGGGTATGAACACTGAAGCTTTCTTT. Translation: CASSWGQGMNTEAFF. This chain links TRBV5-6 with TRBJ1-1, with TRBD1 matching over 9 bases. J gave up 0 bases and V 3 bases, and 3 bases lay outside the gene matches. The CDR3 extends over 15 amino acids. Germline V gives CDR1 SGHDT, CDR2 YYEEEE.

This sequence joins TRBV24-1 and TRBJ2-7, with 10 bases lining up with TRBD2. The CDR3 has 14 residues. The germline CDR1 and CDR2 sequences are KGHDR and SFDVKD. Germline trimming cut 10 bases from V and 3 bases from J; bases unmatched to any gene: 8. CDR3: CATVTSGLVYEQYF. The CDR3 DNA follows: TGTGCCACGGTGACTAGCGGGTTAGTCTACGAGCAGTACTTC.

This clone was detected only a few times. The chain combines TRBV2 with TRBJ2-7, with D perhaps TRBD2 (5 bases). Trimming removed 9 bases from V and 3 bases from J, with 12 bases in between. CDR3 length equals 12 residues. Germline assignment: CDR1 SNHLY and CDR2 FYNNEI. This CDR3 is CASGSRIYEQYF. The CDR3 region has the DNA TGTGCCAGTGGGAGTAGGATCTACGAGCAGTACTTC.

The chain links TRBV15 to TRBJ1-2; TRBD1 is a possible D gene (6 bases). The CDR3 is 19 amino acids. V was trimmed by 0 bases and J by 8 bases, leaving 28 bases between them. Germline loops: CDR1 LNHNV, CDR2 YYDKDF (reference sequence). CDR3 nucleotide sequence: TGTGCCACCAGCAGAGATGAAGGGGGAACTTTGAGCCGTTATGACGGCTACACCTTC. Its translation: CATSRDEGGTLSRYDGYTF.

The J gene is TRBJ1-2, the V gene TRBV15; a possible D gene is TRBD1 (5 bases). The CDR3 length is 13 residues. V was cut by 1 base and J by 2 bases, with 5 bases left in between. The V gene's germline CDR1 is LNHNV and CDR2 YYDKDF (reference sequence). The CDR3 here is CATSRGQNYGYTF. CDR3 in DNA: TGTGCCACCAGCAGAGGACAGAACTATGGCTACACCTTC.

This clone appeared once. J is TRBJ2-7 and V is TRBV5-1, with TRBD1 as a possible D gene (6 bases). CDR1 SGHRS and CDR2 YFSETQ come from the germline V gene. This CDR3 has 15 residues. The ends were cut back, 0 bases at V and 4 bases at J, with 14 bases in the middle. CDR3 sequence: CASSLVPGDMYEQYF. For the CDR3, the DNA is TGCGCCAGCAGCTTGGTGCCAGGGGATATGTACGAGCAGTACTTC.

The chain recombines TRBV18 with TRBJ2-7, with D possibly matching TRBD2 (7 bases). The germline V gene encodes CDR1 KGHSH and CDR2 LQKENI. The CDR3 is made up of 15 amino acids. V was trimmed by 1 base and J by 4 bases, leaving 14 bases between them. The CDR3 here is CASSPQGGGLYEQYF. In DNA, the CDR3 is TGTGCCAGCTCACCACAGGGCGGGGGCCTATACGAGCAGTACTTC.

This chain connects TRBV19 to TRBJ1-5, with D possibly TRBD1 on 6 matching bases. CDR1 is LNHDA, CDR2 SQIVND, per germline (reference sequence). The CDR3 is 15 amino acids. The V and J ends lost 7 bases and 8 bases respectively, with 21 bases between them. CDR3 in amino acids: CASNPGGIASKPQHF. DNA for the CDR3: TGTGCCAGTAACCCGGGGGGCATAGCCAGTAAGCCCCAGCATTTT.

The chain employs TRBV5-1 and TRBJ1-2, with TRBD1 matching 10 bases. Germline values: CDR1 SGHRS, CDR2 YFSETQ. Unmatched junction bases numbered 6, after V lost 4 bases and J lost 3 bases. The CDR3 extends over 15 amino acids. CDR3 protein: CASSARTGGDYGYTF. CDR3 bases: TGCGCCAGCAGCGCACGGACAGGGGGGGACTATGGCTACACCTTC.

The CDR3 protein is CASSPQLQETQYF. The CDR3 DNA reads TGTGCCAGCAGTCCCCAGTTGCAAGAGACCCAGTACTTC. V is TRBV28 and J is TRBJ2-5; D unresolved. This CDR3 has 13 residues. CDR1 MDHEN and CDR2 SYDVKM come from the germline V gene. V shed 5 bases and J shed 2 bases, with 9 bases lying between them. Combining the CDR3 with reference TRBV28 and TRBJ2-5 gives the whole variable domain DVKVTQSSRYLVKRTGEKVFLECVQDMDHENMFWYRQDPGLGLRLIYFSYDVKMKEKGDIPEGYSVSREKKERFSLILESASTNQTSMYLCASSPQLQETQYFGPGTRLLVL.

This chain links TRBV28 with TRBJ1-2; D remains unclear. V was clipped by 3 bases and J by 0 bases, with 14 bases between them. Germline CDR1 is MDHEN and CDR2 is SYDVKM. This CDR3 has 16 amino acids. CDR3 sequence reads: CASSFWPQDSNYGYTF. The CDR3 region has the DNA TGTGCCAGCAGTTTCTGGCCCCAAGATTCTAACTATGGCTACACCTTC.

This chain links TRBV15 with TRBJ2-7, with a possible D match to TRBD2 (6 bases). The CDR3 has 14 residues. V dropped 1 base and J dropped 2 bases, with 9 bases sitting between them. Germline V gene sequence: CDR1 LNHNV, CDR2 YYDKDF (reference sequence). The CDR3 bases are TGTGCCACCAGCAGAGGCGGGACCGCCTACGAGCAGTACTTC. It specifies CATSRGGTAYEQYF.

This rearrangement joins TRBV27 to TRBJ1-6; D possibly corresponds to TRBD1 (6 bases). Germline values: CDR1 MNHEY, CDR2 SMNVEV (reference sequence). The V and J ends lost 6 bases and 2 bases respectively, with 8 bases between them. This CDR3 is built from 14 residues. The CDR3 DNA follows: TGTGCCAGCAGGGGACACACCTATAATTCACCCCTCCACTTT. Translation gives CASRGHTYNSPLHF.

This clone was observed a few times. CDR3 bases: TGTGCCAGCAACGACAGGGCAGGGGAGCAGTACTTC. Its protein is CASNDRAGEQYF. The rearrangement links TRBV7-8 to TRBJ2-7; 7 bases align to TRBD1. The CDR3 is 12 residues long. V shed 7 bases, J shed 7 bases, and the junction held 7 bases outside the gene matches. Germline V gene lookup returns CDR1 SGHVS and CDR2 FQNEAQ. Using reference TRBV7-8 and TRBJ2-7 for the parts outside the CDR3, the full variable domain is GAGVSQSPRYKVAKRGQDVALRCDPISGHVSLFWYQQALGQGPEFLTYFQNEAQLDKSGLPSDRFFAERPEGSVSTLKIQRTQQEDSAVYLCASNDRAGEQYFGPGTRLTVT.

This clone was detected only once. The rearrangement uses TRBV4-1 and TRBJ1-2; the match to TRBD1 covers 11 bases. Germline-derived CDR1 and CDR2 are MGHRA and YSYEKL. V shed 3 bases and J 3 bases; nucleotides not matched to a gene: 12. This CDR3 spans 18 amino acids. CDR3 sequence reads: CASSHQPGQGEVDYGYTF. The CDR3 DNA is TGCGCCAGCAGCCACCAACCGGGACAGGGGGAGGTTGACTATGGCTACACCTTC.

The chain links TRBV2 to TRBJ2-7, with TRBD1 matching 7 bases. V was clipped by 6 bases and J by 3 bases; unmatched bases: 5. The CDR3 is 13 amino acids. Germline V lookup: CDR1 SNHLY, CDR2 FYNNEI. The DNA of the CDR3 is TGTGCCAGCAGACCTGGGACAGACTACGAGCAGTACTTC. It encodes CASRPGTDYEQYF.

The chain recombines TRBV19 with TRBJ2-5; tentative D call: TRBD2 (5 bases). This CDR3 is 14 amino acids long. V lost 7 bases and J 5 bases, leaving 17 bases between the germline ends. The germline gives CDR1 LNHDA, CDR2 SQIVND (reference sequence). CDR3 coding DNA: TGTGCCAGTAAGGGATATCCTGGCGGGGAGACCCAGTACTTC. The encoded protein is CASKGYPGGETQYF.

Written as DNA, the CDR3 is TGTGCCAGCAGCTTAGCGGTACAGGCCTATGGCTACACCTTC. Its translation is CASSLAVQAYGYTF. This chain links TRBV7-2 with TRBJ1-2; TRBD1 is a possible D gene (5 bases). Trimming took off 0 bases at V and 4 bases at J, with 9 bases between the two ends. The CDR3 runs 14 residues. Germline V gene data show CDR1 as SGHTA and CDR2 as FQGNSA.

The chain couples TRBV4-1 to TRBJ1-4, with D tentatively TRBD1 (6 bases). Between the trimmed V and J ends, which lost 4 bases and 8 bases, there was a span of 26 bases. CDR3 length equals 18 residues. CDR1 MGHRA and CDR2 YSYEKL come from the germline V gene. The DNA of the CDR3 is TGCGCCAGCAGCCGAACCTCCGGGAGGGGGGGGTTTTGGGAAAAACTGTTTTTT. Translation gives CASSRTSGRGGFWEKLFF.